This T cell receptor beta chain was documented in a study of response to subunit inactivated influenza vaccine. TCRdb ran MiXCR on the RT-PCR reads and lists one entry per CDR3 protein. Of hundreds of thousands of distinct CDR3 sequences in the sample, less than 20% were seen once. Sequenced here: PBMCs from blood, sampled 11 to 12 days after vaccination. This TCR was recovered from a man aged 50-59 years who received an inactivated influenza vaccine.

The CDR3: CASSFAGGYNEQFF. CDR3 coding DNA: TGTGCCAGCAGTTTCGCGGGGGGGTACAATGAGCAGTTCTTC. The V gene is TRBV6-2 or TRBV6-3, the J gene TRBJ2-1; 9 bases map to TRBD2. The CDR3 totals 14 residues. Germline loops: CDR1 MNHEY, CDR2 SVGEGT. Unmatched junction bases numbered 2, after V lost 4 bases and J lost 4 bases.